This T cell receptor beta chain originates from a study of cytomegalovirus exposure and HLA in healthy donors. Study results and caveats: Associated with cytomegalovirus, according to the listing, were some 150 TCR beta chains. A later analysis showed HLA-associated TCR beta chains outstripping equally common others in clonal expansion. Later analysis showed most CMV-associated TCR beta chains appearing HLA-restricted.

Concerning this clone: What it binds is not known.

A multiplex PCR was run with 60 Vbeta primers and 13 Jbeta primers. Assay used: immunoSEQ multiplex PCR; TCRdb lists only in-frame clones, some missing. The data show 150,000 to 200,000 clones, roughly 70% seen once. Source material: PBMCs. This TCR derives from a woman aged 50 to 60 in good health and CMV-seropositive.

The CDR3 is CATSLEYSAYGYTF. Written as DNA, the CDR3 is TGTGCCACCAGCTTGGAGTATTCGGCTTACGGCTACACCTTC. The rearrangement uses TRBV15 and TRBJ1-2, with D unclear. This CDR3 has 14 amino acids. Trimming took off 5 bases at V and 8 bases at J, with 18 bases between the two ends. Germline-derived CDR1 and CDR2 are LNHNV and YYDKDF (reference sequence).